The entry below gives a single TCR beta chain sequence along with its context. Antigen unknown. This specimen comes from a study of T cell repertoires in cytomegalovirus infection. Across the study: Public TCR beta signatures provided an indication of both CMV infection and a matching HLA type.

Overall study findings and caveats: CMV carriers having the relevant HLA were flagged by cumulative public TCR beta family frequency.

CDR1 and CDR2 (germline): MGHRA, YSYEKL. With 1 base removed from V and 2 bases from J, the gap between germline ends came to 15 bases. The CDR3 extends over 16 amino acids. MiXCR, run by TCRdb on the reads, gives a single entry per CDR3 protein. Of about 350,000 distinct CDR3 sequences listed, about 34% are singletons. The chain carries TRBV4-1 and TRBJ2-7; perhaps TRBD1 as D (5 bases). The sequencing here drew on cultured PBMCs, taken from culture after CMV antigen stimulation. This sequence was found in a human donor in good health (CMV status not recorded). Some clones in this sample may be carry-over from other donors' samples. The CDR3 sequence: CASSQGAGYNPYEQYF. CDR3 DNA sequence: TGCGCCAGCAGCCAAGGAGCAGGGTACAACCCCTACGAGCAGTACTTC.